Presented here are 8 T cell receptor beta chains from one specimen sequenced in a study of T-cell memory formation after mild COVID-19. TCRdb passed the 5' RACE reads through MiXCR, listing each CDR3 protein once. The table has about 110,000 distinct CDR3 sequences, 22% seen once. The sequenced material came from PBMCs or a T cell subset sorted from them (not recorded which). These receptors all come from a young man who had mild COVID-19 (a few samples of this study predate the infection). Cell type and time point are not known.

This clonotype was recorded a few times. The chain combines TRBV7-3 with TRBJ2-1; D possibly corresponds to TRBD2 (6 bases). The CDR3 sequence is 13 residues long. From germline, CDR1 is SGHTA and CDR2 FQGTGA. The germline V and J ends were trimmed by 0 bases and 8 bases, with 8 bases remaining between them. The CDR3 DNA is TGTGCCAGCAGCTTAACCCCGGGGGATGAGCAGTTCTTC. It encodes CASSLTPGDEQFF.

The chain is built from TRBV12-3 or TRBV12-4 and TRBJ2-5, with D uncertain. With 5 bases removed from V and 2 bases from J, the gap between germline ends came to 15 bases. The CDR3 totals 15 residues. CDR3 amino acids: CASSPVSGAQETQYF. CDR3 nucleotide sequence: TGTGCCAGCAGTCCCGTCTCGGGCGCACAAGAGACCCAGTACTTC.

There are a few counts of this clonotype. V gene TRBV6-2 or TRBV6-3 combines with J gene TRBJ2-2; 9 nucleotides line up with TRBD2. V lost 6 bases, J lost 6 bases, and 5 bases stayed unmatched. CDR1 is MNHEY and CDR2 is SVGEGT in the germline V gene. The CDR3 has 14 residues. CDR3 residues: CASRTGLAAGELFF. DNA of the CDR3: TGTGCCAGCAGAACGGGACTAGCTGCCGGGGAGCTGTTTTTT.

The table lists this clonotype with a few counts. V is TRBV12-3 or TRBV12-4 and J is TRBJ2-5, with 7 nucleotides matching TRBD2. V was clipped by 6 bases and J by 4 bases; unmatched bases: 8. CDR3 length: 14 amino acids. As DNA, the CDR3 is TGTGCCAGCAGCCCTGAGCGGGGAGGAGAGACCCAGTACTTC. This encodes CASSPERGGETQYF.

The V and J genes are TRBV6-2 or TRBV6-3 and TRBJ2-4; 7 bases agree with TRBD2. Germline V lookup: CDR1 MNHEY, CDR2 SVGEGT. V lost 0 bases and J lost 0; bases outside the gene matches: 14. The CDR3 length is 20 residues. The CDR3 reads CASSYSRAVGRLKAKNIQYF. The DNA for the CDR3 is TGTGCCAGCAGTTACTCCCGAGCCGTCGGGAGGCTAAAAGCCAAAAACATTCAGTACTTC.

Only a few counts were recorded for this clonotype. The V and J genes are TRBV7-2 and TRBJ1-2; D remains unclear. Trimming removed 3 bases at V and 0 bases at J, with 8 bases between. This CDR3 spans 14 amino acids. The germline V gene encodes CDR1 SGHTA and CDR2 FQGNSA. CDR3 bases: TGTGCCAGCAGCTTGTGGGAATCTAACTATGGCTACACCTTC. This translates into CASSLWESNYGYTF. Variable domain in full (rest from reference TRBV7-2 and TRBJ1-2): GAGVSQSPSNKVTEKGKDVELRCDPISGHTALYWYRQSLGQGLEFLIYFQGNSAPDKSGLPSDRFSAERTGGSVSTLTIQRTQQEDSAVYLCASSLWESNYGYTFGSGTRLTVV.

The chain has TRBV29-1 and TRBJ1-2; D gene ambiguous. V shed 4 bases and J shed 2 bases, with 5 bases lying between them. The V gene's germline CDR1 is SQVTM and CDR2 ANQGSEA. The CDR3 has 11 residues. The CDR3 region has the DNA TGCAGCGTTGCCCAGAACTATGGCTACACCTTC. This translates into CSVAQNYGYTF. The full variable domain, its missing parts supplied by reference TRBV29-1 and TRBJ1-2, is SAVISQKPSRDICQRGTSLTIQCQVDSQVTMMFWYRQQPGQSLTLIATANQGSEATYESGFVIDKFPISRPNLTFSTLTVSNMSPEDSSIYLCSVAQNYGYTFGSGTRLTVV.

This chain connects TRBV4-2 to TRBJ1-2; D not certain. CDR1 is LGHNA, CDR2 YNFKEQ, per germline. Deletions cut 1 base from V and 1 base from J, with 7 bases between. The CDR3 contains 14 residues. CDR3 in amino acids: CASSQGRDNYGYTF. CDR3 sequence (DNA): TGTGCCAGCAGCCAAGGGAGGGATAACTATGGCTACACCTTC.